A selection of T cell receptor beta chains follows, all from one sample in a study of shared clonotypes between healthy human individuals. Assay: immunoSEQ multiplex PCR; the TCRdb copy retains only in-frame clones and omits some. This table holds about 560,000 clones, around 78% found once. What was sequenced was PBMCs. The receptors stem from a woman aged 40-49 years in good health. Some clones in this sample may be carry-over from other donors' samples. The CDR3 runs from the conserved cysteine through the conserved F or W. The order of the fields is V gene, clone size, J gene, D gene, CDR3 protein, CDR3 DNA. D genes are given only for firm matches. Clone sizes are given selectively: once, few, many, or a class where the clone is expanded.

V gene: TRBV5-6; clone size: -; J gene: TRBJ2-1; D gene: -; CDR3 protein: CASSWGSGTEDEQFF; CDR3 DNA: TGTGCCAGCAGCTGGGGGTCTGGGACTGAGGATGAGCAGTTCTTC
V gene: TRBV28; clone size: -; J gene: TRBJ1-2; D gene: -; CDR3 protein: CASRYTGYGYTF; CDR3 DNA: TGTGCCAGCAGGTATACCGGCTATGGCTACACCTTC
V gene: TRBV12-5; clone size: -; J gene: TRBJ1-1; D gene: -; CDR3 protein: CASGLNMNTEAFF; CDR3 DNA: TGTGCTAGTGGTTTGAATATGAACACTGAAGCTTTCTTT
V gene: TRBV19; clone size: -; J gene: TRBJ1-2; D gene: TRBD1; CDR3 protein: CASRDRGSYGYTF; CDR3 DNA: TGTGCCAGTAGGGACAGGGGATCCTATGGCTACACCTTC
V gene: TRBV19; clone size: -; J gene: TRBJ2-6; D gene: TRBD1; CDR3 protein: CASTGAEANVLTF; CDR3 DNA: TGTGCCAGCACAGGGGCCGAGGCCAACGTCCTGACTTTC
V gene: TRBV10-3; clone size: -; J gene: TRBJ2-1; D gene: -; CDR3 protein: CAISGRAEGNEQFF; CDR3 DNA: TGTGCCATCAGTGGGAGGGCCGAGGGCAATGAGCAGTTCTTC
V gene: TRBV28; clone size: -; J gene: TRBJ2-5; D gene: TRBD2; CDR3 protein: CASKTSGRGQYF; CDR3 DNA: TGTGCCAGCAAAACTAGCGGGAGGGGCCAGTACTTC
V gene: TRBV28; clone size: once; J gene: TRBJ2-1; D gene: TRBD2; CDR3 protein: CASRRTSGTGEEEFF; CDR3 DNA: TGTGCCAGCAGACGGACTAGCGGGACCGGTGAGGAGGAATTCTTC
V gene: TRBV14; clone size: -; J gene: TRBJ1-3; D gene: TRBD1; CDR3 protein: CASSPLDGTGSRNTIYF; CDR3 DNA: TGTGCCAGCAGCCCACTCGACGGGACAGGGTCAAGAAACACCATATATTTT
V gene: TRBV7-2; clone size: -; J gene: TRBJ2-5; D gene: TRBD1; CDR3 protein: CASSRGQYQETQYF; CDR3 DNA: TGTGCCAGCAGCAGGGGACAGTACCAAGAGACCCAGTACTTC
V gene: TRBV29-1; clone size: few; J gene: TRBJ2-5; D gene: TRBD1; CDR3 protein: CSVTTGGEETQYF; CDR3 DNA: TGCAGCGTTACGACAGGGGGAGAGGAGACCCAGTACTTC
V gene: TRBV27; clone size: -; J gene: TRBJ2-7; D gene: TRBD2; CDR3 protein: CASSSGLVGWMQYF; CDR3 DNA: TGTGCCAGCAGTTCGGGACTAGTTGGGTGGATGCAGTACTTC
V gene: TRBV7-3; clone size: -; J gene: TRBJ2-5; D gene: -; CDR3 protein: CASSLGPQETQYF; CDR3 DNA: TGTGCCAGCAGCTTAGGCCCTCAAGAGACCCAGTACTTC
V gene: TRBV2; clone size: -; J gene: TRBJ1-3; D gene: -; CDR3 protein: CASSELVSSSGNTIYF; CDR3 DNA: TGTGCCAGCAGTGAATTGGTCAGTAGCTCTGGAAACACCATATATTTT
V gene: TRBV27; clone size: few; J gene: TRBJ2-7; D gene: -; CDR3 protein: CASSLFGASDEQYF; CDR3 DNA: TGTGCCAGCAGTTTATTTGGGGCCTCGGACGAGCAGTACTTC
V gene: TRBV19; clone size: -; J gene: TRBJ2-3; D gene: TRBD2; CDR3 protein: CASSIRTSGSTDTQYF; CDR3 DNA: TGTGCCAGTAGTATTCGGACTAGCGGGAGTACAGATACGCAGTATTTT
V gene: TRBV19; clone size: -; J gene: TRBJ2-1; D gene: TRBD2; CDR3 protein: CASSIGLAGRNEQFF; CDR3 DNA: TGTGCCAGTAGTATAGGACTAGCGGGAAGGAATGAGCAGTTCTTC
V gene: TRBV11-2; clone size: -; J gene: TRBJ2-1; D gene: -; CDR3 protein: CASSPGTYNEQFF; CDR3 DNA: TGTGCCAGCAGCCCCGGGACCTACAATGAGCAGTTCTTC
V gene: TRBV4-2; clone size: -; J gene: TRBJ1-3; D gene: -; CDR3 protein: CASSQPSGGLGGNTIYF; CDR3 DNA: TGTGCCAGCAGCCAACCAAGCGGGGGGCTAGGAGGAAACACCATATATTTT
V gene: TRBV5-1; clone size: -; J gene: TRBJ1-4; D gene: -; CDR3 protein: CASSSGSENEKLFF; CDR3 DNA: TGCGCCAGCAGCTCGGGGAGTGAGAATGAAAAACTGTTTTTT
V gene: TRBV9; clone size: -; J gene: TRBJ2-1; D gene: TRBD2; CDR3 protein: CASQPSGGGEQFF; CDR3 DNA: TGTGCCAGTCAACCCAGCGGCGGGGGTGAGCAGTTCTTC
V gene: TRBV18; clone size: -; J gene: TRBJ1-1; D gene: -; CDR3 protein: CASSDVNTEAFF; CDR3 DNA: TGTGCCAGCTCAGATGTAAACACTGAAGCTTTCTTT
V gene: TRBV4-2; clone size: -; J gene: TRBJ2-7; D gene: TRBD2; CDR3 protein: CASSPSGIAGFYEQYF; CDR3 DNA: TGTGCCAGCAGCCCTAGCGGCATAGCGGGGTTCTACGAGCAGTACTTC
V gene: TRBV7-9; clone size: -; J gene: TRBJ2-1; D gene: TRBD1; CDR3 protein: CASSLGTGDQFF; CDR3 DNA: TGTGCCAGCAGCTTAGGGACAGGGGATCAGTTCTTC
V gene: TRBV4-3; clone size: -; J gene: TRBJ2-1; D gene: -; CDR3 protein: CASSQEARQAPMKQFF; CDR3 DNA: TGCGCCAGCAGCCAAGAAGCGCGACAGGCCCCCATGAAGCAGTTCTTC
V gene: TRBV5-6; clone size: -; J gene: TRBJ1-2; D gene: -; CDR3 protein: CASSLYSGVNYGYTF; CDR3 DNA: TGTGCCAGCAGCTTATATTCGGGGGTTAACTATGGCTACACCTTC
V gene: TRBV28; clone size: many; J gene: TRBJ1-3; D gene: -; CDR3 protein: CASCDTSGNTIYF; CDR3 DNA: TGTGCCAGCTGTGACACCTCTGGAAACACCATATATTTT
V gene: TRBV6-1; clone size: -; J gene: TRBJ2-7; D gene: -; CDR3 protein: CASSDLGAGEQYF; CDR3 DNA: TGTGCCAGCAGTGATTTGGGGGCAGGGGAGCAGTACTTC
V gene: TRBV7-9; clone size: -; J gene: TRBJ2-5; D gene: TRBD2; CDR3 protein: CASSLREGETQYF; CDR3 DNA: TGTGCCAGCAGCCTCAGGGAGGGAGAGACCCAGTACTTC
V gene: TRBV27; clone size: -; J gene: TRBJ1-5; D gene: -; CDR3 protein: CAGRARHPQPQHF; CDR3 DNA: TGTGCCGGTAGGGCCCGACACCCCCAGCCCCAGCATTTT
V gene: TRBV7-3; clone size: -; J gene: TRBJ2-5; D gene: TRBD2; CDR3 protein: CASSIGTSGPQETQYF; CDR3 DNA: TGTGCCAGCAGTATAGGGACTAGCGGCCCTCAAGAGACCCAGTACTTC
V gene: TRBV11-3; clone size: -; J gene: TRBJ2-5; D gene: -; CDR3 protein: CASSLGAQRGFLETQYF; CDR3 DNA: TGTGCCAGCAGCTTAGGAGCGCAAAGAGGGTTTCTAGAGACCCAGTACTTC
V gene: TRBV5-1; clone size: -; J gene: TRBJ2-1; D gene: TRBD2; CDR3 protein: CASSFASGRPARQQFF; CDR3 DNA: TGCGCCAGCAGCTTTGCTAGCGGGAGGCCGGCTCGGCAGCAGTTCTTC
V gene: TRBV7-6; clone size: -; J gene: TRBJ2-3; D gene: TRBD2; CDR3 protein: CASSYSGRADTQYF; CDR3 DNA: TGTGCCAGCAGCTATAGCGGGAGGGCAGATACGCAGTATTTT
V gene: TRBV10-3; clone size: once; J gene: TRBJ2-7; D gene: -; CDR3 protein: CAISAVGNYEQYF; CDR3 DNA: TGTGCCATCAGTGCGGTGGGGAACTACGAGCAGTACTTC
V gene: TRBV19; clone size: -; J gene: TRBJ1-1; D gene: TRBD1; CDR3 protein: CASSPRDREAFF; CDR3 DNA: TGTGCCAGTAGTCCAAGGGACAGGGAAGCTTTCTTT
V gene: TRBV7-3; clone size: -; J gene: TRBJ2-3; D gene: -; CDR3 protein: CASSHRVATSTDTQYF; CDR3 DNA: TGTGCCAGCAGCCACAGGGTCGCGACCAGCACAGATACGCAGTATTTT
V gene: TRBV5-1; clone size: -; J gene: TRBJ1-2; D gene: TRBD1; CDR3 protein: CASSLGQGANYGYTF; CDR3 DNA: TGCGCCAGCAGCTTGGGACAGGGAGCTAACTATGGCTACACCTTC
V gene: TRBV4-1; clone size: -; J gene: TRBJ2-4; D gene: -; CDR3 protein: CASSLGPVLAKNIQYF; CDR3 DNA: TGCGCCAGCAGCCTCGGGCCCGTTCTAGCCAAAAACATTCAGTACTTC
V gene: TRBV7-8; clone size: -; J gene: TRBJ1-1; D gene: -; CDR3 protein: CASSLEGNTEAFF; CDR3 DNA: TGTGCCAGCAGCTTAGAAGGAAACACTGAAGCTTTCTTT
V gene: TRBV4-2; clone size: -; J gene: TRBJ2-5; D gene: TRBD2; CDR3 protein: CASSQGPPASGQETQYF; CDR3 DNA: TGTGCCAGCAGCCAAGGTCCCCCGGCTAGCGGGCAAGAGACCCAGTACTTC
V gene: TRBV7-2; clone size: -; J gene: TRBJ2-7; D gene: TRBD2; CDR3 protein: CASSMGGGRAYEQYF; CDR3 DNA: TGTGCCAGCAGCATGGGGGGCGGGAGGGCCTACGAGCAGTACTTC
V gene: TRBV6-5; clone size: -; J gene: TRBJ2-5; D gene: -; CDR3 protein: CASRDLLRVGETQYF; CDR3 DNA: TGTGCCAGCAGAGATCTACTCAGGGTGGGAGAGACCCAGTACTTC